This TCR beta chain was sequenced during a study of T cells in Graves' hyperthyroidism and ophthalmopathy (dated by TCRdb to the late 2010s). Notes on the research overall: Peripheral blood samples were taken at initial diagnosis, before any treatment was given. To identify distinguishing TCR V-J signatures, a discovery cohort of about 100 patients was used, comprising 43 with Graves' ophthalmopathy and 57 with stable Graves' hyperthyroidism. Prospective prediction of ophthalmopathy was tested in an independent validation cohort of approximately 18 hyperthyroidism patients and 17 patients who later progressed to ophthalmopathy. The 75 to 100 discovery patients were divided at random into training and test sets in a 7:3 ratio. The study also compared thyroid tissue and blood T-cell repertoires from 5 to 7 Graves' hyperthyroidism patients. Following sampling, methimazole starting at 30 mg daily was given to hyperthyroidism patients, and high-dose intravenous methylprednisolone was given to ophthalmopathy patients. The paper reports TCR Vbeta CDR3 sequencing of over 130 peripheral blood samples: some 44 ophthalmopathy, fewer than 85 hyperthyroidism and 17 progressor patients.

On this clonotype: This receptor's antigen is unknown. No clone much larger than this one lies a single base away; base qualities are absent.

The CDR3, from cysteine to phenylalanine, totals 15 residues. Of the read, only the CDR3 DNA is kept; its 45 bases are in frame from base 1. The trim is 5 bases for V and 4 bases for J, with a gap of 15 bases between the germline ends. The CDR1 and CDR2 encoded by the germline V gene are SGHAT and FQNNGV. Hyperthyroidism patients were aged 18 to 65 years and newly diagnosed, with disease duration of less than 2 months. Any patient with an uncontrolled infection, another autoimmune disease, pregnancy or lactation was excluded. Clinical symptoms, serum thyroxine and TRAb, thyroid ultrasound, and orbital computed tomography formed the basis for the diagnoses. Blood from progressor patients was collected at the time of first diagnosis with hyperthyroidism, before any ophthalmopathy symptoms had appeared. Ficoll-Paque density gradient centrifugation was used to isolate PBMCs from under 11 ml of fresh peripheral blood. Patients classed as progressors first received a Graves' hyperthyroidism diagnosis and then went on to develop ophthalmopathy during follow-up. Total RNA was extracted with Trizol reagent, and quality was checked on an Agilent 2100 Bioanalyzer.

TCR beta CDR3 regions were amplified from RNA transcripts. The first round of RT-PCR for the TCR CDR3 was performed with the HTBI primer set and the Qiagen OneStep RT-PCR kit. Libraries were constructed in a second round of multiplex PCR, after which size selection and purification were performed. The libraries were sequenced on an Illumina HiSeq2000 using paired-end 100 bp reads. Concerning the study's data processing: SOAPnuke was used to process the raw data, throwing out any read that contained adapters or uncalled bases, had a mean Phred below 15, or lacked an exact constant-primer or identifier match. COPE v1.2.5 was used to merge high-quality paired reads, and clonotypes were defined as unique nucleotide sequences. Clonotypes were aligned to IMGT TRBV, TRBD and TRBJ reference segments using MiTCR v1.1. Analysis was restricted to V-J combinations with a frequency above 0.0001, which covered over 98% of repertoires. A TCS score was defined as the ratio of F50 (clonal expansion) to E x V (chaos), with BLOSUM62-based TCRdist applied between CDR3 peptides within each V-J. Welch's t-statistics and random forest reduced around 550 V-J features to 13, which were used in a naive Bayes classifier (R e1071). TCRdb redid the processing of the public reads, applying fastp at Q25 and MiXCR, and retained in-frame beta chains. Records with the same CDR3 protein are collapsed into one entry carrying the most frequent genes and DNA. The V and J calls reflect TCRdb's pipeline rather than the authors' work. The sample yields fewer than 450,000 distinct CDR3 sequences; about 18% were counted once. The ten largest clonotypes hold 30% to 40% of the sample.

What the research found in general, with its limitations: Sample size was not statistically predetermined, and blinding of investigators to group allocation was not performed. Ophthalmopathy was separated from stable hyperthyroidism by a 13 V-J signature model, with around 88% sensitivity and approximately 81% specificity obtained in cross-validation and 80%/75% obtained in testing. Most expanded thyroid clonotypes (frequency above 0.001) were also detected in blood, suggesting blood repertoires may reflect thyroid immune responses. In validation, the model predicted progression to ophthalmopathy with roughly 70% sensitivity and 72.22% specificity, a median of about 6.7 months before onset.

Sequenced: blood. The sequence was collected from a woman aged 25 to 39 with Graves' hyperthyroidism that later progressed to Graves' ophthalmopathy. Recombination linked TRBV11-2 to TRBJ2-1; a tentative D match to TRBD2 spans 5 bases. The nucleotide sequence reads as follows: TGTGCCAGCAGCCTAAGGACTGCCACATACAATGAGCAGTTCTTC. Its coded protein is CASSLRTATYNEQFF.